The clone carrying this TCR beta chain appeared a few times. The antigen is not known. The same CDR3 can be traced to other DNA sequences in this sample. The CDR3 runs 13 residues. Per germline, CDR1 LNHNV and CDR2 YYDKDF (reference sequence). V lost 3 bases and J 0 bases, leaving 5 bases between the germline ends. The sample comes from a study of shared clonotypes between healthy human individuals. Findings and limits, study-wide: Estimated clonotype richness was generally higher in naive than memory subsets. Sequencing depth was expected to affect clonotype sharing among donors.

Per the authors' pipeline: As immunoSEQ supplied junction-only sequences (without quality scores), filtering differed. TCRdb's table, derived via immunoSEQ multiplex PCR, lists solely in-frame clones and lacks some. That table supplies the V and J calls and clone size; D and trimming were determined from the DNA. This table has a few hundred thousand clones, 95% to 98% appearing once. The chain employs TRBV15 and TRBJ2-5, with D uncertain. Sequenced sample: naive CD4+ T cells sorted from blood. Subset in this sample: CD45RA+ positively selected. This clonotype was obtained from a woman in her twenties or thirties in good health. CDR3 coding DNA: TGTGCCACCAGCAGGCAGTACCAAGAGACCCAGTACTTC. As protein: CATSRQYQETQYF.